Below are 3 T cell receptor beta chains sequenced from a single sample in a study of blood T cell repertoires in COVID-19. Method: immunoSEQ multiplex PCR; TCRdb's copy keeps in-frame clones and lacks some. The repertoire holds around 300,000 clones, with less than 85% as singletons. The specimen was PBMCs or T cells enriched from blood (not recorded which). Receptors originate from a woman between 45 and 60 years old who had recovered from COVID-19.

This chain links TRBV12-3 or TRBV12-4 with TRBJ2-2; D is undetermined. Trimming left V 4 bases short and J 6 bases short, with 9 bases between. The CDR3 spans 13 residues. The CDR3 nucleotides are TGTGCCAGCAGTTCCCTAGTCCCCGGGGAGCTGTTTTTT. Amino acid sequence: CASSSLVPGELFF.

The CDR3 DNA reads as TGTGCCAGCAGCCAAGTTGCCAGGTGGGACACTGAAGCTTTCTTT. It specifies CASSQVARWDTEAFF. The V call is TRBV14, the J call TRBJ1-1; no reliable D call. Germline lookup yields CDR1 SGHDN and CDR2 FVKESK. The length of the CDR3 is 15 residues. V lost 1 base and J 3 bases, leaving 12 bases between the germline ends.

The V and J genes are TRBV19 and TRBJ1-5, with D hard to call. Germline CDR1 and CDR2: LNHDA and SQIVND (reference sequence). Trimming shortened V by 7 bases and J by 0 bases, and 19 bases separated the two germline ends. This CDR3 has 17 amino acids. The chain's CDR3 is CASTLTRQVLSNQPQHF. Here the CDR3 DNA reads TGTGCCAGTACCTTAACCCGGCAGGTCCTTAGCAATCAGCCCCAGCATTTT.